This T cell receptor (beta chain) is from a study of CD8 T cells in ankylosing spondylitis. This clonotype appeared many times. As yet, its antigen is unknown. CDR3 length equals 11 residues. CDR1 DFQATT and CDR2 SNEGSKA come from the germline V gene (reference sequence). V was pared by 5 bases and J by 8 bases, with 10 bases between. Findings and limits, study-wide: Ankylosing spondylitis blood appeared to be characterized by a TCR beta motif of several highly homologous variants. Disease-linked clones proved CD8+ and comparatively uncommon in peripheral blood. Reportedly, matched ankylosing spondylitis synovial fluid was significantly enriched for disease-linked clones.

It was by quantitative 5'-RACE with molecular barcodes that TCR beta libraries were made. TCRdb re-called the 5' RACE reads through MiXCR, storing one row per CDR3 protein. The sample shows about 240,000 distinct CDR3 sequences, around 7.8% of them seen only once. The TCR originated in a male donor with ankylosing spondylitis or in good health (not recorded which). What was sequenced was blood, either unsorted or a sorted T cell fraction (not recorded which). V and J are TRBV20-1 and TRBJ1-3; D unclear. The CDR3: CSALDGDTIYF. CDR3 nucleotide sequence: TGCAGTGCTTTAGACGGAGACACCATATATTTT.